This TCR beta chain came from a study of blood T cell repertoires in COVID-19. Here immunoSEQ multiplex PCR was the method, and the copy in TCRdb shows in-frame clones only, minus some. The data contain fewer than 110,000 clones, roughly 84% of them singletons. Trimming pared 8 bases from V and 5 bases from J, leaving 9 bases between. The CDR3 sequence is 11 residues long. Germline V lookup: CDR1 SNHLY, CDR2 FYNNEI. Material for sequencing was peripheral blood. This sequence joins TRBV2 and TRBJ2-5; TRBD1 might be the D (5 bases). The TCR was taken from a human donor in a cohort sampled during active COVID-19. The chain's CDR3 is CASQGLETQYF. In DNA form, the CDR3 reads TGTGCCAGCCAGGGTTTGGAGACCCAGTACTTC.